The source of this TCR beta chain is a study of human T cells and chemical hapten exposure. Overall study: From small differences in pooled library volume came most of the variation in per-sample TCR yields. Study-wide findings and caveats: It was expanded TCRs that formed significantly more large CDR3 similarity clusters than controls did.

The time point here: patch test 1, 2 weeks after DPC sensitization. Treatment described: therapeutic diphenylcyclopropenone sensitization with weekly scalp DPC. This clonotype came up a few times. Its cognate antigen is unknown. The library tagged individual cDNA molecules with unique molecular identifiers. TCRdb recomputed calls from the RACE reads with MiXCR, one row per CDR3 protein. Of 150,000 to 200,000 distinct CDR3 sequences listed, roughly 15% were seen once; the top ten hold approximately 1.5%. The CDR3 extends over 12 amino acids. V lost 7 bases and J 6 bases, leaving 12 bases between the germline ends. Germline CDR1 SEHNR, CDR2 FQNEAQ (reference sequence).

The receptor was isolated from a woman in her twenties or thirties with alopecia areata. Some clones in this sample may be carry-over from other donors' samples. The chain has TRBV7-9 and TRBJ1-1; D gene uncertain. The sequences come from whole blood, collected in connection with sensitization to the hapten diphenylcyclopropenone (DPC). The CDR3, as DNA: TGTGCCAGCACCCCTGGGTCCCCTGAAGCTTTCTTT. It is translated as CASTPGSPEAFF.